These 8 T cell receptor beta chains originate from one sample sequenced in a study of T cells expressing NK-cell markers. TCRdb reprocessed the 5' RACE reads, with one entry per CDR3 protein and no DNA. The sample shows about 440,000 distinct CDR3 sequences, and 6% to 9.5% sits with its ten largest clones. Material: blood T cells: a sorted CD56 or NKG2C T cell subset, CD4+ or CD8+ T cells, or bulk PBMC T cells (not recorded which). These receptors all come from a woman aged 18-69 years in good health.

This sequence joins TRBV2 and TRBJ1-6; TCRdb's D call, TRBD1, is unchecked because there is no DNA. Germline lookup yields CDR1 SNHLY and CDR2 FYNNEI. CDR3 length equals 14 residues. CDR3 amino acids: CASSVGGKVSPLHF.

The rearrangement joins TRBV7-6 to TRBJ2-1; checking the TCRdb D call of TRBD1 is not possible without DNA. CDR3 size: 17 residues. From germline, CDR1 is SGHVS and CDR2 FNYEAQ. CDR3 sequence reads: CASSLASGRSSYNEQFF. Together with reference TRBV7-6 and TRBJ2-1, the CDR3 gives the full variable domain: GAGVSQSPRYKVTKRGQDVALRCDPISGHVSLYWYRQALGQGPEFLTYFNYEAQQDKSGLPNDRFSAERPEGSISTLTIQRTEQRDSAMYRCASSLASGRSSYNEQFFGPGTRLTVL.

CDR3 sequence: CASTPPGRINSPLHF. The chain recombines TRBV28 with TRBJ1-6; the TRBD1 assignment by TCRdb is unverifiable without DNA. This CDR3 has 15 amino acids. Germline V gene lookup returns CDR1 MDHEN and CDR2 SYDVKM.

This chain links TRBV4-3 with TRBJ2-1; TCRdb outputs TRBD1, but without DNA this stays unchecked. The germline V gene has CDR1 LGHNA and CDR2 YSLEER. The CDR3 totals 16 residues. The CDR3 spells CASSQDLSGRNNEQFF.

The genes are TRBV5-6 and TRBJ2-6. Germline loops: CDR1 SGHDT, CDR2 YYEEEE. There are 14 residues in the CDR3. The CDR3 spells CASRKGTGANVLTF.

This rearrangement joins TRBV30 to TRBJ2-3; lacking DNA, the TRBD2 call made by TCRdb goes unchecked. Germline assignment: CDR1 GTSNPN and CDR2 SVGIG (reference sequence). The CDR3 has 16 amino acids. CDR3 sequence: CAWSVGDGGGPDTQYF. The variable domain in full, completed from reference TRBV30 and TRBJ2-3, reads SQTIHQWPATLVQPVGSPLSLECTVEGTSNPNLYWYRQAAGRGLQLLFYSVGIGQISSEVPQNLSASRPQDRQFILSSKKLLLSDSGFYLCAWSVGDGGGPDTQYFGPGTRLTVL.

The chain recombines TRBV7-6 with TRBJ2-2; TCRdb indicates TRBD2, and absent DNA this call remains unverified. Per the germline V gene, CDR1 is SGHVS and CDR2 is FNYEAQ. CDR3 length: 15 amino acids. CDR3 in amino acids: CASSLSRGLAGELFF.

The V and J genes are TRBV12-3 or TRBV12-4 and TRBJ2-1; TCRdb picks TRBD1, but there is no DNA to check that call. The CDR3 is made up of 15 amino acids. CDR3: CASRIAGGSGDEQFF.